The clone carrying this TCR beta chain was recorded many times. Its specificity is unknown. This entry comes from a study of neurological immune-mediated disorders. The making of cDNA relied on 5'RACE with 10-nucleotide random UMIs. Each CDR3 protein gets one entry after TCRdb re-called the 5' RACE reads with MiXCR. This table holds roughly 100,000 distinct CDR3 sequences, roughly 4% found once. Findings and caveats of the study: Across subjects, expanded clones had no CDR3 amino acid sequences in common, pointing to private repertoires in all groups. When grouped phylogenetically, the repertoires of 18 of the 34 multiple sclerosis patients fell together in one related-CDR3 cluster, which is a possible signature. TCR clonal expansion peaked in HTLV-1-associated myelopathy patients and was lowest in multiple sclerosis patients.

V was cut by 1 base and J by 8 bases, with 9 bases left in between. CDR3 size: 13 residues. The germline V gene has CDR1 SGHRS and CDR2 YFSETQ. The sample consisted of PBMCs. This rearrangement joins TRBV5-1 to TRBJ1-4; D unclear. This sequence originates from a woman between 18 and 29 years old with multiple sclerosis. CDR3 in DNA: TGCGCCAGCAGCTTGCGGGTTGGGGAAAAACTGTTTTTT. Amino acid sequence: CASSLRVGEKLFF.